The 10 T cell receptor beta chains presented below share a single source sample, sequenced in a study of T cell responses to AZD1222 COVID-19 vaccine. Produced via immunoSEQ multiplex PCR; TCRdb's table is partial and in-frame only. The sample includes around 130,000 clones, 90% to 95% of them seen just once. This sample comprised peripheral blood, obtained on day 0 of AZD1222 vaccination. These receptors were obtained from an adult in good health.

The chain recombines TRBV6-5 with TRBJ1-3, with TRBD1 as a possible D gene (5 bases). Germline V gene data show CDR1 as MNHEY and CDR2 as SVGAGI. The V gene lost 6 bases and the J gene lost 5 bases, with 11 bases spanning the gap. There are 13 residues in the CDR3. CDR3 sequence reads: CASSPGLRNTIYF. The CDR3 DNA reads TGTGCCAGCAGCCCAGGGCTTCGAAACACCATATATTTT.

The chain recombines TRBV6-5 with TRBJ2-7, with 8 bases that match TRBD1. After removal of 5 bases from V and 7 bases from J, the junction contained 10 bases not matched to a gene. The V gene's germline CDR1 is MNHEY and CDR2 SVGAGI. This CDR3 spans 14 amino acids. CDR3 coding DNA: TGTGCCAGCAGTCCGGACAGGGTAATGGGGGAGCAGTACTTC. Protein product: CASSPDRVMGEQYF.

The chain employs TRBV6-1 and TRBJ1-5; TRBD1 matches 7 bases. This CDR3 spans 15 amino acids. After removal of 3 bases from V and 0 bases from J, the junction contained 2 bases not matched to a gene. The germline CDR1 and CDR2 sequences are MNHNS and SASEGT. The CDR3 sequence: CASSEGQFSNQPQHF. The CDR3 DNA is TGTGCCAGCAGTGAGGGACAGTTTAGCAATCAGCCCCAGCATTTT.

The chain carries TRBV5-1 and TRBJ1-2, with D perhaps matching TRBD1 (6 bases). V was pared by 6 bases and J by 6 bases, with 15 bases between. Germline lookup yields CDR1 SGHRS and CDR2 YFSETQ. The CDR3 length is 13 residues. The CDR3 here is CASTRGGFNGYTF. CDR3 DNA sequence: TGCGCCAGCACCCGCGGGGGCTTTAATGGCTACACCTTC.

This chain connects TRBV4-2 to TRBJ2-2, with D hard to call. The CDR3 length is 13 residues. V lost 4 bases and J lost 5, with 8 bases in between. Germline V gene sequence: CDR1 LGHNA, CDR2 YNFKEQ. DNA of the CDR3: TGTGCCAGCAGCCCTGAAGGGACCGGGGAGCTGTTTTTT. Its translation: CASSPEGTGELFF.

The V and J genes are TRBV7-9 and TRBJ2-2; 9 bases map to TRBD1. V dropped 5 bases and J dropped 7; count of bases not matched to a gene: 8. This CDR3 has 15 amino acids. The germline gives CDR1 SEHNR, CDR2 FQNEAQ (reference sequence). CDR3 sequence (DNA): TGTGCCAGCAGCCGAGGGACAGGGCTCGGCGGGGAGCTGTTTTTT. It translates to CASSRGTGLGGELFF. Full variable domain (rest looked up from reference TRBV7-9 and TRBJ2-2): DTGVSQNPRHKITKRGQNVTFRCDPISEHNRLYWYRQTLGQGPEFLTYFQNEAQLEKSRLLSDRFSAERPKGSFSTLEIQRTEQGDSAMYLCASSRGTGLGGELFFGEGSRLTVL.

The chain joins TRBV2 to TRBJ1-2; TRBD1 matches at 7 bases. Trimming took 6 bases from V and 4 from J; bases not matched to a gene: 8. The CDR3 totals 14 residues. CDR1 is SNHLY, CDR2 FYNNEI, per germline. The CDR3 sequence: CASRAGTAGYGYTF. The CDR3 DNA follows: TGTGCCAGCAGGGCCGGGACAGCAGGCTATGGCTACACCTTC.

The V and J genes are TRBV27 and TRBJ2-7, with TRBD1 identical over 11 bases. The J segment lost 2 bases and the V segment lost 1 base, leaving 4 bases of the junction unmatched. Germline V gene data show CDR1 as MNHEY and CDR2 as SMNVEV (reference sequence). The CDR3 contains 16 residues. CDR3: CASSLLPGQGAYEQYF. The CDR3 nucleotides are TGTGCCAGCAGTTTATTACCGGGACAGGGGGCCTACGAGCAGTACTTC.

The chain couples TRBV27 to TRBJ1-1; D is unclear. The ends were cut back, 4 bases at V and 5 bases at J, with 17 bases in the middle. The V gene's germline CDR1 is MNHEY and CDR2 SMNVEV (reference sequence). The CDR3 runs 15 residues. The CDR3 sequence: CASSSRTLAGTEAFF. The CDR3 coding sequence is TGTGCCAGCAGTTCAAGGACCTTAGCAGGAACTGAAGCTTTCTTT.

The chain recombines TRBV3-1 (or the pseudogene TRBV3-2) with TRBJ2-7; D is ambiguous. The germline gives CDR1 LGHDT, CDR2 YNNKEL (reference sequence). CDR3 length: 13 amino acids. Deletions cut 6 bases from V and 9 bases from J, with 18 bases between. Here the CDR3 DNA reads TGTGCCAGCAGTTTCGACTTAGTACGAGGGCAGTACTTC. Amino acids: CASSFDLVRGQYF.